The sequence of this TCR beta chain was determined in a study of cytomegalovirus exposure and HLA in healthy donors. The primer mix had 60 Vbeta and 13 Jbeta primers. Measured with immunoSEQ multiplex PCR; TCRdb has only the in-frame clones, and not every one. The sample yields 130,000 or so clones, 60% to 75% seen once. This CDR3 is 15 amino acids long. The germline V gene encodes CDR1 LNHDA and CDR2 SQIVND (reference sequence). Trimming cost V 1 base and J 5 bases, with 14 bases left between them. This clone was recorded only once. J is TRBJ2-5 and V is TRBV19, with D maybe TRBD1 (6 bases). This sequence originates from a woman aged 35 to 49 in good health and CMV-seropositive. Sequencing input: PBMCs. The CDR3 sequence: CASSIGGQGGETQYF. The CDR3 DNA reads as TGTGCCAGTAGTATAGGGGGGCAGGGCGGTGAGACCCAGTACTTC. Full variable domain (outside the CDR3, taken from reference TRBV19 and TRBJ2-5): DGGITQSPKYLFRKEGQNVTLSCEQNLNHDAMYWYRQDPGQGLRLIYYSQIVNDFQKGDIAEGYSVSREKKESFPLTVTSAQKNPTAFYLCASSIGGQGGETQYFGPGTRLLVL.